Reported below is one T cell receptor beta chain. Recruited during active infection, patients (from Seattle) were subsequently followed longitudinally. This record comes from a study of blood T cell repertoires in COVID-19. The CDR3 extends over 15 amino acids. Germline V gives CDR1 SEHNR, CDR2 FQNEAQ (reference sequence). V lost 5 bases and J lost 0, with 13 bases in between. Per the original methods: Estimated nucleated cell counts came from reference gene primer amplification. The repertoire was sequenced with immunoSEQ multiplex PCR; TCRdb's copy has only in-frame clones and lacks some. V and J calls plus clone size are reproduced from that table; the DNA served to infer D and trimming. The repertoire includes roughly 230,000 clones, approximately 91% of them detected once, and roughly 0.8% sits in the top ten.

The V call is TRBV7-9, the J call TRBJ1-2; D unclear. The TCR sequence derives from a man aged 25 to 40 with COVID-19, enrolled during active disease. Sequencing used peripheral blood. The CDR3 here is CASSRSLVANYGYTF. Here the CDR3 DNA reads TGTGCCAGCAGCCGCTCCCTAGTCGCTAACTATGGCTACACCTTC.